This T cell receptor (beta chain) derives from a study of neoadjuvant nivolumab and ipilimumab in lung cancer. The CDR3 runs 16 residues. Deletions cut 0 bases from V and 5 bases from J, with 15 bases between. From germline, CDR1 is SGHTA and CDR2 FQGNSA. Sequencing was performed with immunoSEQ multiplex PCR; in TCRdb, only in-frame clones are kept and a portion is missing. The data contain roughly 1,800 clones, approximately 85% of them singletons. The starting material was adjacent normal lung tissue, obtained after neoadjuvant nivolumab, alone or with ipilimumab, at or shortly before surgery. This chain joins TRBV7-2 and TRBJ2-3; the D is unclear. The source is an adult with non-small cell lung cancer. Written as DNA, the CDR3 is TGTGCCAGCAGCTTAGCCCCCCTGTATCGTAGAGATACGCAGTATTTT. Translating it yields CASSLAPLYRRDTQYF. Looking up the rest from reference TRBV7-2 and TRBJ2-3 gives the full variable domain: GAGVSQSPSNKVTEKGKDVELRCDPISGHTALYWYRQSLGQGLEFLIYFQGNSAPDKSGLPSDRFSAERTGGSVSTLTIQRTQQEDSAVYLCASSLAPLYRRDTQYFGPGTRLTVL.